This T cell receptor (beta chain) comes out of a study of cytomegalovirus exposure and HLA in healthy donors (dated by TCRdb to 2016 to 2017). Background for the entire study: According to an earlier analysis of a few hundred of the donors, some 180 million T cells yielded roughly 110 million unique TCR beta sequences and 276 Gb of sequence data. Among the roughly 380 genotyped donors, approximately 77% belonged to the genetic ancestry cluster associated with self-reported Caucasian donors. An earlier analysis of some 600 of the donors applied high-throughput TCR beta sequencing to assess whether each TCR beta V gene segment acted as functional or pseudogenic. Among around 400 genotyped donors of the cohort, an average of around 250,000 unique TCR beta nucleotide sequences was sequenced per donor, of which about 19% were non-productive. To predict cytomegalovirus infection status, the study combined high-throughput TCR immunosequencing, statistical association of individual TCRs with disease status, and machine learning. The study profiled the T cell repertoires of hundreds of subjects by immunosequencing and related them to cytomegalovirus serostatus. Rather than drawing on any new phenotypic data, the later analysis identified candidate immune exposures from TCR beta sequences and the way those sequences occurred across donors. Roughly 5 DR-DQ haplotypes were handled as single units for association and clustering, since linkage in the cohort was strong. HLA typing covered class I and class II loci at four-digit resolution. In a later genetic analysis, genome-wide SNP genotypes for about three fifths of the 666 donors were used, and that subset was treated as a discovery cohort. A later analysis re-analyzed previously published TCR beta repertoires from roughly 600 donors and added high-resolution HLA genotyping to study TCR occurrence patterns. Alongside the repertoire data, information on donor age, sex, ethnicity and CMV serostatus was compiled. Besides the first cohort of roughly 660 subjects, a separate validation cohort made up of over 100 different subjects was used. The number of donors typed differed by locus, with 629-630 for A, B, C, DRB1 and DQB1, over 500 for DQA1, over 600 for DPA1, and 450 to 480 for DPB1. The study was designed to test whether signatures of past pathogen exposure could be identified by cataloging public T cell receptors. Every repertoire in the discovery cohort had been generated on one and the same sequencing platform. About 310 gigabases of sequencing data and roughly 90 million unique TCR sequences were included in an early release covering about 700 HLA-typed donors. The investigation overall reported the following: According to a later analysis, parvovirus B19, influenza, CMV and Epstein-Barr virus appeared linked to several top co-occurrence clusters. Because the 87-base-pair reads could not distinguish some IMGT-functional V segments, including TRBV6-2 and TRBV6-3, those segments were excluded. Most CMV-associated TCR beta chains appeared to be HLA-restricted in a later analysis, and the HLA associations seemed to be driven largely by CMV exposure. CMV serostatus was the only immune exposure information available for the cohort. In an earlier analysis of more than 500 of the donors, most TCR beta V segments appeared in productive rearrangements about 90% or about 30% of the time, broadly matching IMGT annotations. In a later analysis, some 18,000 TCR beta sequences were associated with specific HLA alleles at a false discovery rate of 0.05. In a later analysis, the rate of TCR association differed among HLA loci, with DRB1 alleles having the most associated TCRs and HLA-C alleles having the fewest. Assigning TCR associations to individual alleles was difficult when HLA alleles, especially DR and DQ, strongly co-occurred. The authors suggested that the approach could potentially be generalized to other disease states and immunological phenotypes. While some public TCRs were present in many individuals, most TCR sequences turned up only very rarely across donors. In both the original and validation cohorts, the classifier was reported to diagnose cytomegalovirus status with high specificity and sensitivity. The sequencing pipeline was judged likely to have produced a cluster of highly shared sequence variants as a technical artifact. Presence/absence analyses assumed roughly uniform sequencing depth across donors, an assumption that may not hold. In a later analysis, HLA-associated TCR beta chains were found to be more clonally expanded and to have lower generation probabilities than equally common non-associated chains. Because HLA typing was unavailable for some donors at each locus, only the typed subset was used in association tests. In this cohort, only TCR beta chains were sequenced, and detectable features were limited by the absence of alpha or paired-chain data. A few of the identified cytomegalovirus-associated TCR beta chains were confirmed in vitro to be specific for cytomegalovirus antigens. Linkage disequilibrium might explain the correlated functional status among segregating V segments, but an unknown experimental factor could not be ruled out. In a later genetic analysis, a missense DCLRE1C variant was associated with V-gene and J-gene trimming of TCR beta chains, and the association was replicated in an independent cohort. A further reported finding was that TCR beta sequences accurately predicted the HLA-A and HLA-B alleles for most subjects in the first cohort. Because counts were too low, some 17 rarely observed V segments, including chromosome 9 orphons, were excluded from the earlier analysis of several hundred of the donors. Compared with the roughly 710-donor mean, donors in an Asian-associated ancestry cluster had fewer N-insertions in productive TCRs, according to a later genetic analysis. In the study, approximately 160 TCR beta chains were listed as associated with cytomegalovirus.

The cohort consisted of approximately 670 healthy bone marrow donors. At the time of sampling, every cohort member was nominally healthy, though immune exposures that went unrecorded were likely present. The donor was CMV seronegative and belonged to the group of under 400 seronegative cohort members. A peripheral blood sample was collected from each donor, and TCR beta sequencing was performed on peripheral blood mononuclear cells. The Qiagen DNeasy Blood Extraction Kit was used to extract genomic DNA from the blood cell samples. The protocol used for the library was the immunoSEQ multiplex PCR assay. A mixture of 60 forward primers for TCR Vbeta segments and 13 reverse primers for TCR Jbeta segments was used in the multiplex PCR. The CDR3 region of rearranged TCR beta genes was amplified from genomic DNA by a multiplex PCR assay. The amplified TCR beta libraries were sequenced on the Illumina HiSeq System as 87-base-pair reads. Per the source publication's procedure: A later analysis tallied around 87 million unique TCR beta chains across the 666 repertoires, and approximately 12 million of those chains were shared by two or more donors. A nearest-neighbor algorithm error-corrected the raw reads and collapsed the reads into unique sequences, merging closely related sequences to remove PCR and sequencing errors. V, D and J gene segments were assigned by aligning CDR3 sequences to IMGT reference sequences. For a sequence to be retained, a match of at least six nucleotides was required to both a V gene segment and a J gene segment. Rearrangements were classified as productive when the CDR3 lacked stop codons and remained in frame with V and J, and all other rearrangements were classified as non-productive. Following IMGT convention, CDR3 was defined as the stretch from the second conserved V-encoded cysteine up to the conserved J-encoded phenylalanine. Sequences without an unambiguous match to a single V gene segment were excluded from the earlier analysis of about 600 of the donors. An earlier analysis of several hundred of the donors called V segments functional above 56.7% productive rearrangements and segregating when the between-donor standard deviation exceeded 5%. To diagnose cytomegalovirus status from the catalog of TCR beta chain sequences, a statistical classification framework was built. In a later analysis, TCR nucleotide sequences were compared against IMGT/GENE-DB human TR gene sequences so that V and J genes could be assigned. Using the TCRdist pipeline, a later analysis assigned CDR3 sequences along with most-parsimonious VDJ recombination scenarios. In a later analysis, each TCR beta chain was defined by its CDR3 amino acid sequence together with its V-gene family, and reads without a unique V-gene family were excluded. To address suspected cross-contamination and a sequencing artifact, a later analysis removed several hundred highly shared, low-generation-probability nucleotide sequences. For each public chain, a later analysis derived a clonal expansion index from normalized ranks of inferred template counts within each repertoire. In a later analysis, generation probabilities were computed using a VDJ recombination model fitted to out-of-frame rearrangements, and the results were checked against IGoR. In a later analysis, hypergeometric tests were used to score TCR-TCR, TCR-HLA and TCR-CMV co-occurrence, with a repertoire-size bias correction applied to TCR pairs. To estimate false discovery rates, a later analysis permuted the HLA or CMV assignments 20 times. A later analysis grouped co-occurring TCRs with DBSCAN, adding TCRdist sequence similarity when clustering within HLA-allele-positive subsets. For co-occurrence clustering, repertoires with fewer than 30,000 or more than 120,000 public chains were excluded, along with four to six repertoires with anomalous nucleotide sharing. In its TCRdb copy, this immuneACCESS table keeps in-frame sequences only and misses some clones. Where compared with another copy, unresolved V genes explain less than half of these, and the others have no known cause. The DNA was the basis for D and trimming; V, J and clone size are from that table. This sample's table carries 130,000 or so clones. Approximately 2% of the sample belongs to the ten largest clones.

In the case of this clone: The antigen it recognizes is unknown.

The CDR3 sequence holds 15 residues, the cysteine and phenylalanine included. The sequence is cut down to CDR3 DNA, 45 bases in frame from base 1. Taken from the germline V gene, the CDR1 and CDR2 loops are SNHLY and FYNNEI. At the junction V is shortened by 3 bases and J by 6 bases, with 17 bases in between. The sequence is built from TRBV2 and TRBJ2-5; the D gene is perhaps TRBD1, from 6 matching bases. The source material was PBMCs. This TCR derives from a woman under 30 in good health and CMV-seronegative. The DNA sequence follows: TGTGCCAGCAGTGAGGCTGGGCAGGGGTGGAAGACCCAGTACTTC. Its translation reads: CASSEAGQGWKTQYF.